The 32 T cell receptor beta chains given below trace back to one sample, sequenced in a study of blood T cell repertoires in COVID-19. Sequencing was performed with immunoSEQ multiplex PCR; in TCRdb, only in-frame clones are kept and a portion is missing. This repertoire shows 200,000 to 250,000 clones, about 79% found once; its top ten account for about 8.9%. The sequencing sample was made of peripheral blood. Every receptor here comes from a man aged 50 or older with active or convalescent COVID-19.

The chain joins TRBV18 to TRBJ1-2; D unresolved. V dropped 1 base and J dropped 0 bases, with 6 bases sitting between them. CDR1 KGHSH and CDR2 LQKENI come from the germline V gene. This CDR3 region has 14 residues. DNA of the CDR3: TGTGCCAGCTCACCACGAGCTGCTAACTATGGCTACACCTTC. As protein: CASSPRAANYGYTF.

The gene calls are TRBV7-8 and TRBJ2-2, with TRBD1 matching 10 bases. CDR3 length: 15 residues. Germline CDR1 SGHVS, CDR2 FQNEAQ. The V and J ends lost 6 bases and 5 bases, in that order; junction bases with no gene match: 6. CDR3 sequence reads: CASSTRQGATGELFF. CDR3 sequence (DNA): TGTGCCAGCAGTACCCGACAGGGGGCGACCGGGGAGCTGTTTTTT.

The CDR3 DNA reads TGTGTCAGAAGCTTAGAGAGGGCACAGGGGGCGCAGGGCTCCTATAATTCACCCCTCCACTTT. This encodes CVRSLERAQGAQGSYNSPLHF. The rearrangement uses TRBV7-5 and TRBJ1-6; the D call TRBD1 from the table was never checked on the DNA. TRBV7-5 is flagged as a pseudogene. This CDR3 is built from 21 residues.

The CDR3 protein is CASSWTGGRNTEAFF. For the CDR3, the DNA is TGTGCCAGCAGTTGGACAGGGGGGCGAAACACTGAAGCTTTCTTT. This rearrangement joins TRBV28 to TRBJ1-1; 10 bases match TRBD1. V gave up 4 bases and J gave up 2 bases; unmatched junction bases: 4. The V gene's germline CDR1 is MDHEN and CDR2 SYDVKM. CDR3 size: 15 residues.

This sequence joins TRBV20-1 and TRBJ1-5; 7 bases agree with TRBD1. The CDR3 is 14 amino acids. Unmatched junction bases numbered 7, after V lost 3 bases and J lost 5 bases. Germline V gene data show CDR1 as DFQATT and CDR2 as SNEGSKA (reference sequence). CDR3 sequence (DNA): TGCAGTGCTAGTCTAGGGGGCTCTGATCAGCCCCAGCATTTT. It yields the protein CSASLGGSDQPQHF.

This chain links TRBV28 with TRBJ2-3; TRBD1 might be the D (5 bases). There are 16 residues in the CDR3. The germline gives CDR1 MDHEN, CDR2 SYDVKM. V lost 6 bases and J 1 base, leaving 17 bases between the germline ends. The CDR3 sequence: CASSSRQNGRTDTQYF. In nucleotides, the CDR3 is TGTGCCAGCAGCTCCCGACAGAACGGGCGCACAGATACGCAGTATTTT.

The rearrangement uses TRBV5-1 and TRBJ2-2; D may be TRBD2 (6 bases). V was shortened by 4 bases and J by 6 bases, with 16 bases between the two germline ends. Per the germline V gene, CDR1 is SGHRS and CDR2 is YFSETQ. The CDR3 contains 15 residues. CDR3 bases: TGCGCCAGCAGCGGGGGTAGCGGCCCTCCCGGGGAGCTGTTTTTT. It specifies CASSGGSGPPGELFF.

This chain joins TRBV9 and TRBJ1-2; no clear D gene. This CDR3 is 14 amino acids long. CDR1 is SGDLS, CDR2 YYNGEE, per germline. Trimming stripped 3 bases from V and 0 bases from J, with 9 bases between. CDR3 sequence reads: CASSGTGTNYGYTF. For the CDR3, the DNA is TGTGCCAGCAGCGGAACCGGGACTAACTATGGCTACACCTTC.

This clone was counted a single time. V is TRBV7-2 and J is TRBJ2-5; D perhaps matches TRBD1 (6 bases). V was pared by 3 bases and J by 5 bases, with 13 bases between. The V gene's germline CDR1 is SGHTA and CDR2 FQGNSA. This CDR3 is 14 amino acids long. The CDR3 protein is CASSLLKTGETQYF. CDR3 nucleotide sequence: TGTGCCAGCAGCTTGCTAAAAACAGGGGAGACCCAGTACTTC.

The chain employs TRBV29-1 and TRBJ1-2; possible D gene TRBD1, 6 bases. Trimming pared 3 bases from V and 2 bases from J, leaving 10 bases between. The CDR3 sequence is 13 residues long. Germline CDR1 SQVTM, CDR2 ANQGSEA. CDR3 DNA sequence: TGCAGCGTTGATGTAACAGGGAACTATGGCTACACCTTC. This codes for CSVDVTGNYGYTF.

The chain combines TRBV7-2 with TRBJ2-7; TRBD2 matches at 15 bases. Germline V lookup: CDR1 SGHTA, CDR2 FQGNSA. V gave up 5 bases and J gave up 3 bases; unmatched junction bases: 8. This CDR3 comprises 17 residues. CDR3 DNA: TGTGCCAGCAGCCCAAGAGGGACTAGCGGGGGGTACTACGAGCAGTACTTC. It translates to CASSPRGTSGGYYEQYF.

In this sample, this clone turned up once. The chain uses TRBV29-1 and TRBJ2-3; the match to TRBD2 covers 10 bases. Germline V gene data show CDR1 as SQVTM and CDR2 as ANQGSEA. V trimming: 7 bases; J trimming: 5 bases; junction bases outside the gene matches: 9. The CDR3 runs to 14 residues. CDR3 sequence (DNA): TGCAGCGGGGCTAGCGGGAGCTGGATAGATACGCAGTATTTT. This gives the protein CSGASGSWIDTQYF.

The CDR3 coding sequence is TGTGCCAGCAGGCCGGGACAGAGCTCCTATAATTCACCCCTCCACTTT. Residues: CASRPGQSSYNSPLHF. V gene TRBV6-6 combines with J gene TRBJ1-6, with 7 nucleotides matching TRBD1. Germline-derived CDR1 and CDR2 are MNHNY and SVGAGI (reference sequence). The length of the CDR3 is 16 residues. V trimming: 6 bases; J trimming: 0 bases; junction bases outside the gene matches: 5.

The chain joins TRBV6-5 to TRBJ1-6; 9 bases align to TRBD1. Per germline, CDR1 MNHEY and CDR2 SVGAGI. V shed 5 bases, J shed 8 bases, and the junction held 1 base outside the gene matches. The CDR3 is 13 residues long. The CDR3 DNA follows: TGTGCCAGCAGTCGACAGGGGGATTCACCCCTCCACTTT. Translation gives CASSRQGDSPLHF.

The chain combines TRBV6-4 with TRBJ1-3, with D possibly matching TRBD1 (6 bases). Trimming took 4 bases from V and 6 from J, leaving 10 bases between them. The CDR3 is 13 amino acids. From germline, CDR1 is MRHNA and CDR2 SNTAGT. CDR3 protein: CASSGTGLNTIYF. In nucleotides, the CDR3 is TGTGCCAGCAGTGGAACAGGGCTAAACACCATATATTTT.

The chain is built from TRBV5-5 and TRBJ2-5; perhaps TRBD1 as D (6 bases). The CDR3 extends over 14 amino acids. The ends were cut back, 4 bases at V and 4 bases at J, with 14 bases in the middle. Germline CDR1 SGHKS, CDR2 YYEKEE (reference sequence). DNA for the CDR3: TGTGCCAGCAGCCTCACAGGGATAGTAGAGACCCAGTACTTC. It specifies CASSLTGIVETQYF.

This chain joins TRBV11-2 and TRBJ2-5; 7 bases map to TRBD2. V lost 5 bases and J lost 1; bases outside the gene matches: 4. The CDR3 is 14 residues long. Germline V CDR1 and CDR2: SGHAT, FQNNGV. CDR3 residues: CASSGLAAQETQYF. The CDR3 DNA sequence: TGTGCCAGCAGCGGTCTAGCGGCCCAAGAGACCCAGTACTTC.

The chain links TRBV20-1 to TRBJ2-2; TRBD2 agrees at 8 bases. The CDR3 runs 15 residues. J lost 6 bases, V lost 3 bases, and 9 bases had no gene match. Germline assignment: CDR1 DFQATT and CDR2 SNEGSKA (reference sequence). In nucleotides, the CDR3 is TGCAGTGCTAGTCATCTGACGGGAGGGGCCGGGGAGCTGTTTTTT. Translated: CSASHLTGGAGELFF.

This clone has more than one count but fewer than ten. The rearrangement joins TRBV5-5 to TRBJ1-3, with D possibly being TRBD1 (6 bases). V was clipped by 4 bases and J by 0 bases, with 17 bases between them. CDR1 SGHKS and CDR2 YYEKEE come from the germline V gene (reference sequence). The CDR3 length is 17 residues. The DNA of the CDR3 is TGTGCCAGCAGCCCGGCTGAAGGGACATTCTCTGGAAACACCATATATTTT. Its translation: CASSPAEGTFSGNTIYF.

This sequence joins TRBV9 and TRBJ1-2; 9 bases line up with TRBD1. Germline V gene lookup returns CDR1 SGDLS and CDR2 YYNGEE. CDR3 size: 16 residues. Trimming cost V 0 bases and J 4 bases; bases outside gene matches: 7. DNA for the CDR3: TGTGCCAGCAGCGTAGGATCGGGACAGGGCCTCTATGGCTACACCTTC. It is translated as CASSVGSGQGLYGYTF.

The chain couples TRBV5-4 to TRBJ2-3, with 12 bases aligning to TRBD2. Per germline, CDR1 SGHNT and CDR2 YYREEE (reference sequence). The CDR3 has 15 residues. J gave up 8 bases and V 4 bases, and 8 bases lay outside the gene matches. The CDR3 sequence is CASSHMTSGRGTQYF. The CDR3 DNA reads as TGTGCCAGCAGCCACATGACTAGCGGGAGAGGTACGCAGTATTTT.

The chain is built from TRBV29-1 and TRBJ1-5; 7 nucleotides agree with TRBD1. Losses at the gene ends were 7 bases for V and 0 bases for J; bases not matched to a gene: 6. The CDR3 is 14 amino acids. Germline CDR1 is SQVTM and CDR2 is ANQGSEA. The CDR3 DNA sequence: TGCAGCGCCTTCCGGGACAGTAGCAATCAGCCCCAGCATTTT. Translating gives CSAFRDSSNQPQHF.

J is TRBJ1-3 and V is TRBV7-9; 9 positions match TRBD1. The CDR3 contains 17 residues. V lost 5 bases and J lost 1; bases outside the gene matches: 9. Germline V gene data show CDR1 as SEHNR and CDR2 as FQNEAQ (reference sequence). Written as DNA, the CDR3 is TGTGCCAGCAGCCCGCCGGGACAGGGAGAGTCTGGAAACACCATATATTTT. Translating gives CASSPPGQGESGNTIYF. The full variable domain, its missing parts supplied by reference TRBV7-9 and TRBJ1-3, is DTGVSQNPRHKITKRGQNVTFRCDPISEHNRLYWYRQTLGQGPEFLTYFQNEAQLEKSRLLSDRFSAERPKGSFSTLEIQRTEQGDSAMYLCASSPPGQGESGNTIYFGEGSWLTVV.

V is TRBV7-9 and J is TRBJ2-7; 8 bases align to TRBD2. CDR3 length: 15 amino acids. J lost 0 bases, V lost 2 bases, and 3 bases had no gene match. Germline loops: CDR1 SEHNR, CDR2 FQNEAQ (reference sequence). The CDR3 nucleotides are TGTGCCAGCAGCTTATCGGGGGGGAGCTCCTACGAGCAGTACGTC. Protein sequence: CASSLSGGSSYEQYV.

The chain links TRBV5-4 to TRBJ1-2; D gene ambiguous. V lost 2 bases, J lost 5 bases, and 19 bases lay in between. The CDR3 contains 16 residues. From germline, CDR1 is SGHNT and CDR2 YYREEE (reference sequence). CDR3 region: CASSLVPGISFYGYTF. CDR3 in DNA: TGTGCCAGCAGCTTAGTACCGGGGATCTCCTTTTATGGCTACACCTTC. The full variable domain, rest sourced from reference TRBV5-4 and TRBJ1-2, is ETGVTQSPTHLIKTRGQQVTLRCSSQSGHNTVSWYQQALGQGPQFIFQYYREEENGRGNFPPRFSGLQFPNYSSELNVNALELDDSALYLCASSLVPGISFYGYTFGSGTRLTVV.

The CDR3 sequence: CSASGQPMNTEAFF. The DNA for the CDR3 is TGCAGTGCTAGTGGACAGCCCATGAACACTGAAGCTTTCTTT. The chain joins TRBV20-1 to TRBJ1-1, with a tentative D call TRBD1 (6 bases). Germline V gene lookup returns CDR1 DFQATT and CDR2 SNEGSKA (reference sequence). The CDR3 is made up of 14 amino acids. Deletions cut 3 bases from V and 0 bases from J, with 11 bases between.

This chain uses TRBV4-2 with TRBJ2-1; 13 nucleotides line up with TRBD2. CDR1 LGHNA and CDR2 YNFKEQ come from the germline V gene. J was trimmed by 9 bases and V by 8 bases; bases with no gene match: 16. The CDR3 consists of 17 residues. The CDR3 is CASRSLTSGGAGGEQFF. DNA for the CDR3: TGTGCCAGCCGCAGCCTAACTAGCGGGGGGGCCGGGGGTGAGCAGTTCTTC.

This clone was seen just once. The chain combines TRBV28 with TRBJ2-2, with a weak D call TRBD2 (5 bases). Germline-derived CDR1 and CDR2 are MDHEN and SYDVKM. V was trimmed by 5 bases and J by 3 bases, leaving 10 bases between them. The CDR3 totals 14 residues. In DNA form, the CDR3 reads TGTGCCAGCAGTCAGCGACTATACACCGGGGAGCTGTTTTTT. It encodes CASSQRLYTGELFF.

V is TRBV6-5 and J is TRBJ2-3, with D hard to call. The CDR3 extends over 15 amino acids. Trimming cost V 8 bases and J 4 bases, with 19 bases left between them. Germline CDR1 and CDR2: MNHEY and SVGAGI. CDR3 nucleotide sequence: TGTGCCAGCTGCAGGAAGGTCTCCGGCTCAGATACGCAGTATTTT. It translates to CASCRKVSGSDTQYF.

The rearrangement joins TRBV7-2 to TRBJ1-2; 8 bases line up with TRBD1. CDR1 is SGHTA, CDR2 FQGNSA, per germline. The V and J ends lost 4 bases and 6 bases, in that order; junction bases with no gene match: 4. The CDR3 contains 13 residues. This CDR3 reads CASSSDRGHGYTF. CDR3 DNA sequence: TGTGCCAGCAGCTCCGACAGGGGACATGGCTACACCTTC.

This clone was detected only a few times. CDR3 sequence (DNA): TGTGCCAGCAGTGAAGTAGGACAGGCGACCCAAGAGACCCAGTACTTC. Amino acid sequence: CASSEVGQATQETQYF. The chain is built from TRBV2 and TRBJ2-5, with TRBD1 matching over 7 bases. V dropped 1 base and J dropped 1; count of bases not matched to a gene: 6. The CDR3 spans 16 residues. Germline CDR1 and CDR2: SNHLY and FYNNEI.

The chain couples TRBV7-9 to TRBJ1-4; D perhaps matches TRBD1 (5 bases). The CDR3 totals 14 residues. Trimming pared 5 bases from V and 5 bases from J, leaving 12 bases between. Germline CDR1 reads SEHNR; CDR2 reads FQNEAQ (reference sequence). The CDR3 DNA sequence: TGTGCCAGCAGCCCCGGCGGGGGGAATGAAAAACTGTTTTTT. Translating it yields CASSPGGGNEKLFF.